This TCR beta chain derives from a study of blood T cell repertoires in COVID-19. The data were produced by immunoSEQ multiplex PCR, yet TCRdb's version contains in-frame clones alone and is incomplete. The table has around 230,000 clones, around 85% seen once. The cohort comprised adults aged roughly 18 to 95 years residing in 24 US areas. Participant-reported clinical history was the basis for cohort assignment. The origin of this receptor is a woman in her 40s with acute COVID-19. The sequencing input was PBMCs or T cells enriched from blood (not recorded which).

The CDR3 DNA is TGTGCCAGTAGCGGGGGGACAGGGTATGGAAACACCATATATTTT. This gives the protein CASSGGTGYGNTIYF. The chain employs TRBV19 and TRBJ1-3, with 9 bases lining up with TRBD1. This CDR3 region has 15 residues. With V trimmed by 6 bases and J by 3 bases, 6 bases remained unmatched. Germline V CDR1 and CDR2: LNHDA, SQIVND (reference sequence). Looking up the rest from reference TRBV19 and TRBJ1-3 gives the full variable domain: DGGITQSPKYLFRKEGQNVTLSCEQNLNHDAMYWYRQDPGQGLRLIYYSQIVNDFQKGDIAEGYSVSREKKESFPLTVTSAQKNPTAFYLCASSGGTGYGNTIYFGEGSWLTVV.